The T cell receptor (beta chain) under discussion was sequenced for a study of T cells expressing NK-cell markers. In the study overall: One of the eight sequenced donors was seronegative, whereas the other seven were HCMV-seropositive.

CDR1 and CDR2 (germline): ENHRY, SYGVKD. The CDR3 length is 17 residues. In the case of this clonotype: Its antigen is not known.

Scientists made TCR beta cDNA using 5'RACE template switching with UMIs. Reanalyzing the 5' RACE reads, TCRdb keeps one entry per CDR3 protein, without DNA. Its listing shows about 370,000 distinct CDR3 sequences. Study results and limitations: A range of about 1.0-8% of CD8+ T cells consisted of dominant NKG2C+ clonotypes in six donors.

The chain carries TRBV10-3 and TRBJ1-6; with no DNA, the TCRdb D assignment of TRBD1 cannot be verified. The sequencing input was blood T cells: a sorted CD56 or NKG2C T cell subset, CD4+ or CD8+ T cells, or bulk PBMC T cells (not recorded which). The receptor was isolated from a woman in her forties or fifties in good health. The CDR3 region is CAISESKSDRGVSPLHF.